This TCR beta chain was observed in a study of T cells in Graves' hyperthyroidism and ophthalmopathy. Concerning this clonotype: Its antigen is unidentified.

CDR3 size: 14 residues. The V end was cut by 6 bases, the J end by 3 bases, with 12 bases between. Overall study findings and caveats: Ophthalmopathy was distinguished from stable hyperthyroidism by 13 V-J signatures. Most thyroid clonotypes with frequency above 0.001 were detected in blood.

Exclusion of a patient resulted from uncontrolled infection, other autoimmune disease, pregnancy or lactation. Together with thyroid ultrasound, orbital computed tomography, serum thyroxine and TRAb, clinical symptoms were used for diagnoses. Regions amplified from RNA transcripts were the TCR beta CDR3 regions. Initially, a first-round RT-PCR of the TCR CDR3 employed the HTBI primer set. TCRdb re-derived calls from the multiplex PCR reads in MiXCR, one entry per CDR3 protein. The data contain approximately 700,000 distinct CDR3 sequences, roughly 45% of them singletons. The sequence was collected from an adult man with Graves' disease, either hyperthyroidism or ophthalmopathy (not recorded which). Sequenced input: peripheral blood or thyroid tissue (not recorded which). The J gene is TRBJ1-5, the V gene TRBV12-3 or TRBV12-4, with D hard to call. The CDR3 loop reads CASSHSPNNQPQHF. The CDR3 region has the DNA TGTGCCAGCAGCCACTCGCCAAACAATCAGCCCCAGCATTTT.